This T cell receptor beta chain was identified during a study of CD8 T cells in Susac syndrome. Study-wide background: There were Susac syndrome patients who were therapy-naive at blood draw, others on corticosteroids, and others on intravenous immunoglobulin alone.

Random hexamers were used to reverse transcribe 0.5 to 1 ug of RNA. MiXCR, applied by TCRdb to the immunoSEQ multiplex PCR reads, yields one record per CDR3 protein. The sample has tens of thousands of distinct CDR3 sequences; roughly 95% are singletons. The recently defined diagnostic criteria for definite or probable disease were met by the Susac syndrome patients. Per the germline V gene, CDR1 is SEHNR and CDR2 is FQNEAQ (reference sequence). V dropped 1 base and J dropped 10 bases, with 10 bases sitting between them. The CDR3 covers 12 residues. The TCR originated in a human donor with Susac syndrome. What was sequenced was CD8+ T cells from PBMCs. The chain has TRBV7-9 and TRBJ1-1; no reliable D call. This CDR3 is CASSLGGIGAFF. CDR3 in DNA: TGTGCCAGCAGCTTAGGGGGAATTGGAGCTTTCTTT.